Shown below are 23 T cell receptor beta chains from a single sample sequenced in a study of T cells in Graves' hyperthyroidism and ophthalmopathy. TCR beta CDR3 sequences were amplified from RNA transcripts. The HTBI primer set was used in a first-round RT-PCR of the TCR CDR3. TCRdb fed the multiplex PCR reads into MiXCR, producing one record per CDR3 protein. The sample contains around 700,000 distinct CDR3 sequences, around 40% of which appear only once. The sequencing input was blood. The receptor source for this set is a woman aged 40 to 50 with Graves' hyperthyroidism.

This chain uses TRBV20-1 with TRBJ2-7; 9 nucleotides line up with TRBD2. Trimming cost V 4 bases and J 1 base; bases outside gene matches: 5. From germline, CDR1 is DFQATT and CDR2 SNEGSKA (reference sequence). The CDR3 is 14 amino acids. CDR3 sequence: CSAKVAGASYEQYF. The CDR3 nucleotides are TGCAGTGCTAAGGTAGCGGGAGCTTCCTACGAGCAGTACTTC.

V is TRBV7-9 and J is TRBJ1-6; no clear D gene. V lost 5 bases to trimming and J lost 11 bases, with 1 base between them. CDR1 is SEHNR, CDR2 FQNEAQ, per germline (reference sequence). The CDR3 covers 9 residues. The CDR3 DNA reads TGTGCCAGCAGCCCACCCCTCCACTTT. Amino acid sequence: CASSPPLHF. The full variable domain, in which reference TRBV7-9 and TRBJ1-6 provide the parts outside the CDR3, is DTGVSQNPRHKITKRGQNVTFRCDPISEHNRLYWYRQTLGQGPEFLTYFQNEAQLEKSRLLSDRFSAERPKGSFSTLEIQRTEQGDSAMYLCASSPPLHFGNGTRLTVT.

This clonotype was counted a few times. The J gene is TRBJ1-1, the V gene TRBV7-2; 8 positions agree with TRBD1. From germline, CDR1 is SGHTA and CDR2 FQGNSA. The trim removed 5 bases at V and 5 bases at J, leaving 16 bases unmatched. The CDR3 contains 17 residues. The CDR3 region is CASSPSHSQGAGTEAFF. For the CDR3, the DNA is TGTGCCAGCAGCCCCTCACATAGTCAGGGGGCTGGTACTGAAGCTTTCTTT.

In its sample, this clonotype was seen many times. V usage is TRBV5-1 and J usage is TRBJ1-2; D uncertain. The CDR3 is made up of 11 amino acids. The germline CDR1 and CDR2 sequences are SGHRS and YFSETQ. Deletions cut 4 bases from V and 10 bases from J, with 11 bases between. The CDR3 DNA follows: TGCGCCAGCAGCGAAATTGGAGACTACACCTTC. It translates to CASSEIGDYTF.

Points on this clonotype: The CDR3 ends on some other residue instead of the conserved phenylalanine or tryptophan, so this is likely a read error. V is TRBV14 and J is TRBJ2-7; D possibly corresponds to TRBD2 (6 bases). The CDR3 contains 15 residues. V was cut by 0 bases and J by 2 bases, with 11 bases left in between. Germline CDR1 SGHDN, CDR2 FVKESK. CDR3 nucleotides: TGTGCCAGCAGCCAAGATCGAGGGGAGGCCTACGAGCAGTACTCC. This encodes CASSQDRGEAYEQYS.

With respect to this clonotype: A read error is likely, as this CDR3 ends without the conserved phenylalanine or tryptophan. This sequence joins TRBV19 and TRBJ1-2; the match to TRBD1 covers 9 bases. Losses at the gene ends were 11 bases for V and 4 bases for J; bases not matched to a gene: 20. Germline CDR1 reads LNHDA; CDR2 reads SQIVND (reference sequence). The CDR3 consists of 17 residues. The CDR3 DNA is TGTGCCGCCTACGGACAGGGGCCGAGGACTAAGAGCTATGGCTACACCCTC. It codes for CAAYGQGPRTKSYGYTL.

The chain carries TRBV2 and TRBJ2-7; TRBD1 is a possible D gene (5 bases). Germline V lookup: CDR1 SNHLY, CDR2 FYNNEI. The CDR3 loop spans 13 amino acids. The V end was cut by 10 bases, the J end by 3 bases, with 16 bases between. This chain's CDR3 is CANVGVRGYEQYF. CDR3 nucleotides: TGTGCCAACGTCGGAGTTAGGGGCTACGAGCAGTACTTC. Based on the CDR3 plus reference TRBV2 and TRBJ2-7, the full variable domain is EPEVTQTPSHQVTQMGQEVILRCVPISNHLYFYWYRQILGQKVEFLVSFYNNEISEKSEIFDDQFSVERPDGSNFTLKIRSTKLEDSAMYFCANVGVRGYEQYFGPGTRLTVT.

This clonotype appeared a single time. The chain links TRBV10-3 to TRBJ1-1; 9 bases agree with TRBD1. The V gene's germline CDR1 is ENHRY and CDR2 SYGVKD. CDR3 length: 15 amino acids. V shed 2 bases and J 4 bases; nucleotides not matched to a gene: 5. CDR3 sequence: CAISEVRDRATEAFF. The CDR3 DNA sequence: TGTGCCATCAGTGAGGTCCGGGACAGGGCCACTGAAGCTTTCTTT.

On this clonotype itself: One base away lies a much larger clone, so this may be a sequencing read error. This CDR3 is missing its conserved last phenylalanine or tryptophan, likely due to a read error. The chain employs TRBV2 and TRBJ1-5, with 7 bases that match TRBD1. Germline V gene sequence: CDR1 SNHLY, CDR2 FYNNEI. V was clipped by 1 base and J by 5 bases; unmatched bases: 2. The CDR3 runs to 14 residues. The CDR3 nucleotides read TGTGCCAGCAGTGAAGGGGACAGAGATCAGCCCCAGCATTCT. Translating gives CASSEGDRDQPQHS.

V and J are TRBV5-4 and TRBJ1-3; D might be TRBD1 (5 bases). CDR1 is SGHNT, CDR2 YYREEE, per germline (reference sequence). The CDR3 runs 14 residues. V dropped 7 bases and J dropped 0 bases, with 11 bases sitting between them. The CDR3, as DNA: TGTGCCAGCGCTAGGGGTATCTCTGGAAACACCATATATTTT. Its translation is CASARGISGNTIYF.

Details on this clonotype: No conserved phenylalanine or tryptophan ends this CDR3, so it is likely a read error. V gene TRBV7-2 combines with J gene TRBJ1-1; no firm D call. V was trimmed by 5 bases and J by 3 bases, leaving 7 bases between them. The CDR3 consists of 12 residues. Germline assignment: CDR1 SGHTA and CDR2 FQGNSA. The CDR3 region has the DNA TGTGCCAGCAGCCACAGAGACACTGAAGCTTTCCTT. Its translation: CASSHRDTEAFL.

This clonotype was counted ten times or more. CDR3 sequence reads: CASRSDTNTEAFF. In nucleotides, the CDR3 is TGTGCCAGCAGATCGGACACCAACACTGAAGCTTTCTTT. The rearrangement uses TRBV5-8 and TRBJ1-1; TRBD1 might be the D (5 bases). The V end lost 5 bases, the J end lost 2 bases, and 10 bases lay between the germline ends. Germline V gene lookup returns CDR1 SGHTS and CDR2 YDEGEE. The CDR3 is made up of 13 amino acids.

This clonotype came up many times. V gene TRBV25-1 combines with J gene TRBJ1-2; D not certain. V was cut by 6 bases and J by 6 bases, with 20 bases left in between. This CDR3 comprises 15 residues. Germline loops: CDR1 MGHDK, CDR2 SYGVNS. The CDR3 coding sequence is TGTGCCAGCAGCCCTTTTAATAGGCTTGTGGATGGCTACACCTTC. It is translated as CASSPFNRLVDGYTF.

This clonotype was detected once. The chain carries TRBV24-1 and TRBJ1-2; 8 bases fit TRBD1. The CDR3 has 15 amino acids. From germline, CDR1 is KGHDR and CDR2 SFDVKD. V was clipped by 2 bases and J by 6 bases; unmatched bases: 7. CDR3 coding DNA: TGTGCCACCAGTGATTCCCAGGGGGCATCCCATGGCTACACCTTC. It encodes CATSDSQGASHGYTF.

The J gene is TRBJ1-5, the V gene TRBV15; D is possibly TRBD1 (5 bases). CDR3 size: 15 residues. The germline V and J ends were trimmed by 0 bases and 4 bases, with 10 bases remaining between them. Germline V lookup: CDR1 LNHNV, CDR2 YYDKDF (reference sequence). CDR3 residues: CATSRDRGLNQPQHF. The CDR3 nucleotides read TGTGCCACCAGCAGAGATCGGGGCTTAAATCAGCCCCAGCATTTT.

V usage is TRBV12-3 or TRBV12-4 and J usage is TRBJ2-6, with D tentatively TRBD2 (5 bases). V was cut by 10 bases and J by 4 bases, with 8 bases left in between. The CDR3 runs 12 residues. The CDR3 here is CATGIGANVLTF. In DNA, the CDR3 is TGTGCCACCGGGATAGGGGCCAACGTCCTGACTTTC.

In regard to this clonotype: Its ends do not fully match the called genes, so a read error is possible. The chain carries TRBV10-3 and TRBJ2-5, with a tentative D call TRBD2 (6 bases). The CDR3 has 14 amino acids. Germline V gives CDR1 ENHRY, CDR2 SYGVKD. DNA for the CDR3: TGTGCCAGCAGTTATCGAAGGGGACTCGAGACCCAGTACTTC. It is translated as CASSYRRGLETQYF.

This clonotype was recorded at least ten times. Here the CDR3 reads CSAGSLSGGGVQETQYF. For the CDR3, the DNA is TGCAGTGCTGGTAGCTTAAGCGGGGGAGGGGTCCAAGAGACCCAGTACTTC. The V and J genes are TRBV20-1 and TRBJ2-5; TRBD2 aligns across 8 bases. Germline CDR1 DFQATT, CDR2 SNEGSKA (reference sequence). With 5 bases clipped from V and 1 base from J, the junction kept 15 bases outside the gene matches. This CDR3 has 17 residues.

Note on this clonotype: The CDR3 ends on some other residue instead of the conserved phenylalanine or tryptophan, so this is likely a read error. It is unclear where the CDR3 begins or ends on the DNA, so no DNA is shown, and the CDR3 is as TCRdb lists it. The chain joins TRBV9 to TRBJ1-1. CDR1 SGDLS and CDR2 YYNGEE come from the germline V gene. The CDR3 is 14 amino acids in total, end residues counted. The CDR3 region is CASSVVSTAATEAA.

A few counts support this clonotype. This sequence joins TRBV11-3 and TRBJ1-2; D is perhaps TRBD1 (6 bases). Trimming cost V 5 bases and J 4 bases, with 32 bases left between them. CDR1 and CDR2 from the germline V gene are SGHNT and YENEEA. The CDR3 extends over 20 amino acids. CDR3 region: CASSPSFGGHGQEESYGYTF. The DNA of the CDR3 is TGTGCCAGCAGCCCATCGTTCGGGGGGCATGGTCAAGAAGAGAGCTATGGCTACACCTTC.

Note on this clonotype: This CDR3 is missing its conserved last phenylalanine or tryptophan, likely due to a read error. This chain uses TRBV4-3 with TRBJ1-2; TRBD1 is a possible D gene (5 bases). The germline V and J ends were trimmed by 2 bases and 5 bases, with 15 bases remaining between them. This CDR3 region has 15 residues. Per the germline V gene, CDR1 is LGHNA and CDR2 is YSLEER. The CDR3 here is CASSQSGQSEYGYTL. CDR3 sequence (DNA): TGCGCCAGCAGCCAATCAGGGCAGTCTGAATATGGCTACACCCTC.

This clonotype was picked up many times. The DNA for the CDR3 is TGCAGTGCACTTGACAGGCCCCCTGGAAACACCATATATTTT. Amino acid sequence: CSALDRPPGNTIYF. This chain joins TRBV20-1 and TRBJ1-3, with D tentatively TRBD1 (6 bases). CDR1 and CDR2 from the germline V gene are DFQATT and SNEGSKA (reference sequence). CDR3 size: 14 residues. Trimming cost V 6 bases and J 2 bases, with 14 bases left between them.

DNA for the CDR3: TGTGCCAGCAGCTTTTTAGGAGCCACTGAAGCTTTCTTT. Translating it yields CASSFLGATEAFF. The gene calls are TRBV5-4 and TRBJ1-1; no firm D call. Germline assignment: CDR1 SGHNT and CDR2 YYREEE (reference sequence). The CDR3 consists of 13 residues. V was pared by 2 bases and J by 4 bases, with 9 bases between.